This T cell receptor (beta chain) was obtained from a study of T cells in Graves' hyperthyroidism and ophthalmopathy. The germline CDR1 and CDR2 sequences are SEHNR and FQNEAQ (reference sequence). CDR3 length: 16 residues. Trimming pared 5 bases from V and 2 bases from J, leaving 16 bases between. RNA transcripts gave rise to amplified TCR beta CDR3 regions. The HTBI primer set served for first-round RT-PCR of the TCR CDR3. Each CDR3 protein gets one entry after TCRdb re-called the multiplex PCR reads with MiXCR. The profile covers about 600,000 distinct CDR3 sequences, with 14% appearing a single time and approximately 6.4% taken by the ten largest. This clonotype was picked up many times. Out of 10 ml of fresh peripheral blood came the PBMCs.

Specimen: blood. The clonotype was recovered from a woman younger than 35 with Graves' ophthalmopathy. The chain combines TRBV7-9 with TRBJ2-4; the D gene could be TRBD1 or TRBD2 (5 bases each). The CDR3 nucleotides read TGTGCCAGCAGCCCTCGAACCGGGACGACCAAAAACATTCAGTACTTC. It encodes CASSPRTGTTKNIQYF.